These 10 T cell receptor beta chains were sequenced from one sample in a study of T cells in localized non-small cell lung cancer. Sequenced by immunoSEQ multiplex PCR; TCRdb stores in-frame clones only, minus some. The table lists approximately 1,500 clones, around two fifths of them singletons. The sample consisted of lung tumor tissue, taken before any cancer treatment. Receptor source: a woman aged 40-75 years with stage II squamous cell lung carcinoma.

Sample share makes this clone medium-sized (0.01 to 0.1%). The rearrangement links TRBV6-8 to TRBJ2-7; the D is unclear. CDR3 length: 12 residues. The V gene's germline CDR1 is MNHGY and CDR2 SAAAGT. The V and J ends lost 0 bases and 2 bases respectively, with 2 bases between them. This chain's CDR3 is CASSYSTYEQYF. CDR3 in DNA: TGTGCCAGCAGTTACTCGACCTACGAGCAGTACTTC.

The CDR3 sequence is CASVRSGVNTEAFF. CDR3 nucleotide sequence: TGTGCCAGCGTCAGATCAGGGGTGAACACTGAAGCTTTCTTT. The chain links TRBV19 to TRBJ1-1; D is possibly TRBD1 (6 bases). V was pared by 9 bases and J by 0 bases, with 14 bases between. This CDR3 is 14 amino acids long. CDR1 LNHDA and CDR2 SQIVND come from the germline V gene (reference sequence).

This chain connects TRBV11-3 to TRBJ2-3; TRBD2 might be the D (6 bases). The V gene's germline CDR1 is SGHNT and CDR2 YENEEA. V gave up 4 bases and J gave up 0 bases, with 11 bases separating them. This CDR3 has 15 residues. The CDR3 sequence is CASSWSGSSTDTQYF. The CDR3 DNA reads as TGTGCCAGCAGCTGGAGCGGGTCTAGCACAGATACGCAGTATTTT.

This clone was recorded a few times. The chain joins TRBV23-1 to TRBJ2-5, with TRBD2 as a possible D gene (5 bases). TRBV23-1 is given ORF status, its function remaining uncertain. The germline V and J ends were trimmed by 6 bases and 2 bases, with 16 bases remaining between them. The CDR3 is 15 amino acids. The CDR3: CASSQDRGIQETQYF. CDR3 coding DNA: TGCGCCAGCAGCCAAGATCGGGGTATACAAGAGACCCAGTACTTC.

In this sample, this clone turned up a few times. The genes are TRBV11-3 and TRBJ1-3; TRBD1 matches 7 bases. V was pared by 4 bases and J by 6 bases, with 9 bases of the junction left unmatched. The CDR3 is made up of 15 amino acids. Germline values: CDR1 SGHNT, CDR2 YENEEA. The CDR3 loop is CASSSPGQSVNTIYF. As DNA, the CDR3 is TGTGCCAGCAGCTCACCGGGACAGTCGGTAAACACCATATATTTT.

This sequence joins TRBV6-8 and TRBJ1-1, with TRBD1 matching over 9 bases. V trimming: 5 bases; J trimming: 0 bases; junction bases outside the gene matches: 7. The CDR3 runs 16 residues. CDR1 is MNHGY and CDR2 is SAAAGT in the germline V gene. The CDR3 nucleotides are TGTGCCAGCAGTGTCGGGGGACAGGGCTTGAACACTGAAGCTTTCTTT. Protein sequence: CASSVGGQGLNTEAFF.

This rearrangement joins TRBV19 to TRBJ1-1; D perhaps matches TRBD1 (5 bases). Trimming cost V 0 bases and J 5 bases, with 16 bases left between them. CDR1 and CDR2 (germline): LNHDA, SQIVND (reference sequence). The CDR3 has 16 amino acids. The CDR3 spells CASSIEFWQGGTEAFF. As DNA, the CDR3 is TGTGCCAGTAGTATAGAATTCTGGCAGGGAGGGACTGAAGCTTTCTTT.

The V gene is TRBV28, the J gene TRBJ2-1; 9 bases align to TRBD2. Germline CDR1 is MDHEN and CDR2 is SYDVKM. The V gene end was trimmed by 3 bases and the J gene end by 3 bases; junction bases not matched to a gene: 3. CDR3 size: 15 residues. This CDR3 reads CASSFLAGSYNEQFF. CDR3 coding DNA: TGTGCCAGCAGTTTTCTAGCGGGAAGCTACAATGAGCAGTTCTTC.

This chain joins TRBV19 and TRBJ1-4; D unclear. This CDR3 is built from 15 residues. The V gene's germline CDR1 is LNHDA and CDR2 SQIVND (reference sequence). Trimming left V 5 bases short and J 3 bases short, with 13 bases between. For the CDR3, the DNA is TGTGCCAGTAGTTCTCCAAAAGGGTCTAATGAAAAACTGTTTTTT. Translated: CASSSPKGSNEKLFF.

This clone occurred a few times. J is TRBJ2-3 and V is TRBV6-7, with D perhaps TRBD2 (6 bases). TRBV6-7 is noted as an ORF with a role that remains uncertain. Between the trimmed V and J ends, which lost 8 bases and 6 bases, there was a span of 9 bases. The CDR3 totals 11 residues. CDR3 DNA: TGTGCCAGCTCTCGGGGGGATACGCAGTATTTT. Translation gives CASSRGDTQYF.